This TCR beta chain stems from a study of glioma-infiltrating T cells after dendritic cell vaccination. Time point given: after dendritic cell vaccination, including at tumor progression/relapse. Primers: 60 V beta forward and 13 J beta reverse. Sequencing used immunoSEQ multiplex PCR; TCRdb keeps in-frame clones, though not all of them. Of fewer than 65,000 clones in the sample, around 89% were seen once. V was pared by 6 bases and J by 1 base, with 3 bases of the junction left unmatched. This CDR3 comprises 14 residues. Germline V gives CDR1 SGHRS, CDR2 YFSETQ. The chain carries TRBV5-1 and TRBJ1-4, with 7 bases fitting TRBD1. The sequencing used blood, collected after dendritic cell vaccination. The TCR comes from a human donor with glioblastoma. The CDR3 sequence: CASKQGITNEKLFF. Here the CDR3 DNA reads TGCGCCAGCAAACAGGGGATAACTAATGAAAAACTGTTTTTT. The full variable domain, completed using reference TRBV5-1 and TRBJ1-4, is KAGVTQTPRYLIKTRGQQVTLSCSPISGHRSVSWYQQTPGQGLQFLFEYFSETQRNKGNFPGRFSGRQFSNSRSEMNVSTLELGDSALYLCASKQGITNEKLFFGSGTQLSVL.